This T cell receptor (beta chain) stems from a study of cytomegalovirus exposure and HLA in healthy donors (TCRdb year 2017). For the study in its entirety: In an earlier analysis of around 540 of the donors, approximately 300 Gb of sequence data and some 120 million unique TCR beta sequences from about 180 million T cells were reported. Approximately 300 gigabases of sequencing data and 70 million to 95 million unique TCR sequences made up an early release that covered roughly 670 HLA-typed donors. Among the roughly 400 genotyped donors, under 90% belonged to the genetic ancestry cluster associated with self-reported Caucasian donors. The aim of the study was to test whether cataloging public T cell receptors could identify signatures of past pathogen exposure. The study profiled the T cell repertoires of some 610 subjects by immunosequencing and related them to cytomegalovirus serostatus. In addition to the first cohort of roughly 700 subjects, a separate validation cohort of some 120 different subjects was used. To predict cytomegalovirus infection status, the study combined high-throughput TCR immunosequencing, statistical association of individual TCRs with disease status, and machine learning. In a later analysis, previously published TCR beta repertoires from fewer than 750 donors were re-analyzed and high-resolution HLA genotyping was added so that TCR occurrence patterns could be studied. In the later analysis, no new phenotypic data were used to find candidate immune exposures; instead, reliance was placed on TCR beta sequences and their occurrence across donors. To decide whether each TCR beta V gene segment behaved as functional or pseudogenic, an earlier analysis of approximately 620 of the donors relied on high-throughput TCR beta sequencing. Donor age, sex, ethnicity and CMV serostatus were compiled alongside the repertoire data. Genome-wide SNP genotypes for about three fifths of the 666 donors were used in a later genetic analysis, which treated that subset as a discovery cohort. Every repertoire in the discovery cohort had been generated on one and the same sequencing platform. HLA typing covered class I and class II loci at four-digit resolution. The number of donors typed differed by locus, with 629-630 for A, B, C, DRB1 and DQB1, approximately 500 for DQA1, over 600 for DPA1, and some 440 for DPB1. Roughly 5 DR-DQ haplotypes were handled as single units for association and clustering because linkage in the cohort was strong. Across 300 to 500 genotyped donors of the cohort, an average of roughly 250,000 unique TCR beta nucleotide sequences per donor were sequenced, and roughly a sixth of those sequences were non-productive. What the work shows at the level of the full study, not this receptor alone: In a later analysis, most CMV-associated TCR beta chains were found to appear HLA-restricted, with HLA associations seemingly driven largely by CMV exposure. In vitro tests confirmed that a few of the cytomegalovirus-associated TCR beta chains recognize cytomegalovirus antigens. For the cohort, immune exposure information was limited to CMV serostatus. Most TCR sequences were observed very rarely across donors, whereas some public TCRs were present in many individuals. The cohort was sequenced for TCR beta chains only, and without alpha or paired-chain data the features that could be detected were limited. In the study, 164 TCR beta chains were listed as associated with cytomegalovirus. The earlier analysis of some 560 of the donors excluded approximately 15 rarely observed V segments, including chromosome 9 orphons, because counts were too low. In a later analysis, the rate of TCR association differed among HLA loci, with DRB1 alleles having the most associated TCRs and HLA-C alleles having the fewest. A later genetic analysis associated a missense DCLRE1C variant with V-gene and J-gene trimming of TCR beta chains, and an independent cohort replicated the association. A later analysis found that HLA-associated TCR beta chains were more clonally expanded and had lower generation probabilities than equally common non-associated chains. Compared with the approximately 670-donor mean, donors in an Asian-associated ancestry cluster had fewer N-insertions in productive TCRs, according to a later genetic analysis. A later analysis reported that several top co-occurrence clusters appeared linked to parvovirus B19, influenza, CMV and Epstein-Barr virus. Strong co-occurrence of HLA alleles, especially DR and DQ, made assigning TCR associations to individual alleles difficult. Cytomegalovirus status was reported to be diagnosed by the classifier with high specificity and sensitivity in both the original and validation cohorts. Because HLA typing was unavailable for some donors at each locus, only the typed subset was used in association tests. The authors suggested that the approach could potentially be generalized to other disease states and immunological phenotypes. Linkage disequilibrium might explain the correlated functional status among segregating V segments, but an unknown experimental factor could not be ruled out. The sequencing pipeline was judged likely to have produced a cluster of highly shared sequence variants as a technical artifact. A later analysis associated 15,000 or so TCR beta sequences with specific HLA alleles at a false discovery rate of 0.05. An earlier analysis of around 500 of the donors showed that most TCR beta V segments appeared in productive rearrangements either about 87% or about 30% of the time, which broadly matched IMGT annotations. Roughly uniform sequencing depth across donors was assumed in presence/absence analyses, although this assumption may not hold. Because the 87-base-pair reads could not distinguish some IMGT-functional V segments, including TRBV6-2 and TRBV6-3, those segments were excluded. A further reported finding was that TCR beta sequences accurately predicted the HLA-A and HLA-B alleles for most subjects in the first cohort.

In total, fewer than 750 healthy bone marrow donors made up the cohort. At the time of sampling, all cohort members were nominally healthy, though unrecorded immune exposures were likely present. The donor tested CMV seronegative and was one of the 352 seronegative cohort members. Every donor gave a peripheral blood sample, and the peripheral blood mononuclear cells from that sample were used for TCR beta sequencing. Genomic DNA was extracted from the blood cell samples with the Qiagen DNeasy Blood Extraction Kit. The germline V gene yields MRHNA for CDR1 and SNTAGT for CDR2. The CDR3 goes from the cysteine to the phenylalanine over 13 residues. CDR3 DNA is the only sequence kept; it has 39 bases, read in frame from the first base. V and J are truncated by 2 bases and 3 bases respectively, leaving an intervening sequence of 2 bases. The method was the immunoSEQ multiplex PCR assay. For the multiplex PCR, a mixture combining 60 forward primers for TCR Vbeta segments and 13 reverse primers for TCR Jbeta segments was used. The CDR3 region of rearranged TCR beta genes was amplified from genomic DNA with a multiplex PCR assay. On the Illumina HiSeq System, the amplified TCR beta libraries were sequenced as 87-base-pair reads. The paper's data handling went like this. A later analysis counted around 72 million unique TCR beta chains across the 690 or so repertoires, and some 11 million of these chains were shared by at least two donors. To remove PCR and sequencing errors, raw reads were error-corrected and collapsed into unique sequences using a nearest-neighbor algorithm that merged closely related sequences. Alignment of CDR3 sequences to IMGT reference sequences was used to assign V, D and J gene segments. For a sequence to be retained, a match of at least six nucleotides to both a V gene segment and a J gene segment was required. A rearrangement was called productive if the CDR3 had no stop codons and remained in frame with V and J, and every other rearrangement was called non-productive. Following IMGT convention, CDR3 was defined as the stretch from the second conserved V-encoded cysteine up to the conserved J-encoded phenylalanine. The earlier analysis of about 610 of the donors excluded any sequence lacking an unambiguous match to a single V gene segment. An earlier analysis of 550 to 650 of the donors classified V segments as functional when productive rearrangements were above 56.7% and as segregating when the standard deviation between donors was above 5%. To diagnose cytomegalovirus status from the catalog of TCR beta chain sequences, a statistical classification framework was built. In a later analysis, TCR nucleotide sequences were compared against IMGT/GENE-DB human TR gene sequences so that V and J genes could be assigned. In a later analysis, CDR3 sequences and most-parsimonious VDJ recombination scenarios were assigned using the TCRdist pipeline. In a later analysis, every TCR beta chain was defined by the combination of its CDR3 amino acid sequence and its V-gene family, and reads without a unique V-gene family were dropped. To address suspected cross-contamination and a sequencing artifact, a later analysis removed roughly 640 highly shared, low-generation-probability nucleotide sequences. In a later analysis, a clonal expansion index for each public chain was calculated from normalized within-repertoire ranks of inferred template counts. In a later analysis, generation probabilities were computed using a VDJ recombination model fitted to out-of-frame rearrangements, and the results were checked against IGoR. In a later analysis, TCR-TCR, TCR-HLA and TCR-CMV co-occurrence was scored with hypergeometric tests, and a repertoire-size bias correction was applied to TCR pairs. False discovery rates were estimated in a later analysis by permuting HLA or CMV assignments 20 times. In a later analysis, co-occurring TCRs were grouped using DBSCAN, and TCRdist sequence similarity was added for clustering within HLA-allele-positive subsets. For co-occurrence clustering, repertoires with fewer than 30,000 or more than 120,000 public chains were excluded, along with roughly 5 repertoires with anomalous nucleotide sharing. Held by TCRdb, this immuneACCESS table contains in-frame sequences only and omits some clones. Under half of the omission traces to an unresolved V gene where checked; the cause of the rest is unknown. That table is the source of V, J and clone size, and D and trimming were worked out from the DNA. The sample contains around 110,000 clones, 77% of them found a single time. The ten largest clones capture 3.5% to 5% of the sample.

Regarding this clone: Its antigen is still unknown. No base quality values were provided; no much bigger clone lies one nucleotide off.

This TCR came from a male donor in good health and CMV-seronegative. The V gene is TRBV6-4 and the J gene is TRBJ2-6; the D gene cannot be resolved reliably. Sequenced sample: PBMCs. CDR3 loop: CASSDRGANVLTF. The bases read TGTGCCAGCAGTGACCGTGGGGCCAACGTCCTGACTTTC.